The rows below give T cell receptor beta chains drawn from one sample of a study of T cells in Graves' hyperthyroidism and ophthalmopathy. Using its own MiXCR run on the multiplex PCR reads, TCRdb lists one record per CDR3 protein. The sample lists 800,000 or so distinct CDR3 sequences; 38% were seen once. Sequencing used blood. These receptor sequences come from a man aged 18 to 29 with Graves' hyperthyroidism. CDR3s include the opening cysteine and the closing phenylalanine or tryptophan. A D gene is named only where the DNA matches it firmly. For some rows the clone size is stated as once, few or many, or as a class when expanded; others skip it.

V: TRBV7-9
length: 14
size: NA
J: TRBJ1-1
D: NA
CDR3: CASSFALRNTEAFF
DNA: TGTGCCAGCAGCTTCGCGCTTAGGAACACTGAAGCTTTCTTT

V: TRBV10-3
length: 14
size: few
J: TRBJ1-2
D: NA
CDR3: CAISVAGRDYGYTF
DNA: TGTGCCATCAGTGTCGCAGGTAGAGACTATGGCTACACCTTC

V: TRBV15
length: 15
size: NA
J: TRBJ2-7
D: NA
CDR3: CATSMEVGFDDEQYF
DNA: TGTGCCACCAGCATGGAGGTGGGATTTGACGACGAGCAGTACTTC

V: TRBV12-3/TRBV12-4
length: 14
size: NA
J: TRBJ2-5
D: NA
CDR3: CASSERQPKETQYF
DNA: TGTGCCAGCAGCGAGAGACAGCCGAAAGAGACCCAGTACTTC

V: TRBV12-3/TRBV12-4
length: 14
size: many
J: TRBJ1-1
D: TRBD1
CDR3: CASSLAQGVTEAFF
DNA: TGTGCCAGCAGCTTAGCGCAGGGGGTAACTGAAGCTTTCTTT

V: TRBV5-1
length: 14
size: NA
J: TRBJ1-4
D: NA
CDR3: CASSSDRPNEKLFF
DNA: TGCGCCAGCAGCTCGGACCGGCCAAATGAAAAACTGTTTTTT

V: TRBV10-3
length: 15
size: NA
J: TRBJ1-5
D: NA
CDR3: CASSYGGNSNQPQHF
DNA: TGTGCCAGCAGTTACGGGGGTAATAGCAATCAGCCCCAGCATTTT

V: TRBV15
length: 15
size: many
J: TRBJ2-5
D: TRBD1
CDR3: CATSSGQGAVETQYF
DNA: TGTGCCACCAGCAGCGGACAGGGGGCAGTGGAGACCCAGTACTTC

V: TRBV6-5
length: 15
size: NA
J: TRBJ1-5
D: TRBD1
CDR3: CASSYHRGSGQPQHF
DNA: TGTGCCAGCAGTTACCACAGGGGTAGTGGTCAGCCCCAGCATTTT

V: TRBV10-3
length: 14
size: NA
J: TRBJ1-1
D: NA
CDR3: CAISTGLTGSEAFF
DNA: TGTGCCATCAGTACAGGGTTAACAGGGAGTGAAGCTTTCTTT

V: TRBV2
length: 15
size: NA
J: TRBJ1-1
D: NA
CDR3: CASSRAGAMNTEAFF
DNA: TGTGCCAGCTCCAGGGCAGGGGCCATGAACACTGAAGCTTTCTTT

V: TRBV20-1
length: 13
size: NA
J: TRBJ1-2
D: TRBD1
CDR3: CSASRTGPYGYTF
DNA: TGCAGTGCATCCCGGACAGGGCCGTATGGCTACACCTTC

V: TRBV6-4
length: 16
size: NA
J: TRBJ1-5
D: NA
CDR3: CASSPLQGHSNQPQHF
DNA: TGTGCCAGCAGTCCCCTTCAGGGCCATAGCAATCAGCCCCAGCATTTT

V: TRBV7-9
length: 14
size: many
J: TRBJ2-5
D: TRBD1
CDR3: CASSFTGGEETQYF
DNA: TGTGCCAGCAGCTTCACAGGGGGCGAAGAGACCCAGTACTTC

V: TRBV2
length: 15
size: few
J: TRBJ2-2
D: NA
CDR3: CASSLESENTGELFF
DNA: TGTGCCAGCAGCTTAGAAAGCGAGAACACCGGGGAGCTGTTTTTT

V: TRBV24-1
length: 16
size: many
J: TRBJ2-7
D: NA
CDR3: CATSEGSIGTGYEQYF
DNA: TGTGCCACCAGTGAGGGCTCCATAGGGACCGGCTACGAGCAGTACTTC

V: TRBV10-3
length: 12
size: many
J: TRBJ1-4
D: NA
CDR3: CASHGGNEKLFF
DNA: TGTGCCTCCCATGGGGGAAATGAAAAACTGTTTTTT

V: TRBV10-3
length: 12
size: NA
J: TRBJ2-7
D: TRBD1
CDR3: CATGTGAGEQYF
DNA: TGTGCCACCGGGACAGGGGCGGGAGAGCAGTACTTC

V: TRBV7-2
length: 14
size: few
J: TRBJ1-1
D: TRBD1
CDR3: CASSLAAGQGEAFF
DNA: TGTGCCAGCAGCTTAGCTGCGGGACAGGGGGAAGCTTTCTTT

V: TRBV7-2
length: 14
size: NA
J: TRBJ2-7
D: NA
CDR3: CASSWGGGLYEQYF
DNA: TGTGCCAGCAGCTGGGGGGGGGGGCTTTACGAGCAGTACTTC

V: TRBV6-5
length: 16
size: few
J: TRBJ1-1
D: NA
CDR3: CASSPEGWTLNTEAFF
DNA: TGTGCCAGCAGCCCCGAAGGATGGACATTGAACACTGAAGCTTTCTTT

V: TRBV29-1
length: 10
size: NA
J: TRBJ1-2
D: NA
CDR3: CSGKDYGYTF
DNA: TGCAGCGGGAAGGACTATGGCTACACCTTC

V: TRBV29-1
length: 14
size: NA
J: TRBJ2-4
D: TRBD2
CDR3: CSVEMGGVGNIQYF
DNA: TGCAGCGTTGAAATGGGGGGGGTTGGAAACATTCAGTACTTC

V: TRBV5-1
length: 15
size: many
J: TRBJ1-2
D: NA
CDR3: CASSLQQGFDYGYTF
DNA: TGCGCCAGCAGCTTACAACAGGGTTTCGACTATGGCTACACCTTC

V: TRBV10-3
length: 12
size: many
J: TRBJ2-7
D: NA
CDR3: CAIRDTPYEQYF
DNA: TGTGCCATCCGGGACACCCCCTACGAGCAGTACTTC

V: TRBV20-1
length: 16
size: NA
J: TRBJ2-6
D: NA
CDR3: CSAEGPSARLAYVLTF
DNA: TGCAGTGCCGAGGGTCCTAGCGCCCGGTTGGCCTACGTCCTGACTTTC

V: TRBV10-3
length: 15
size: NA
J: TRBJ2-2
D: TRBD2
CDR3: CAISEDSGRAGELFF
DNA: TGTGCCATCAGTGAGGATAGCGGGAGAGCCGGGGAGCTGTTTTTT

V: TRBV16
length: 12
size: NA
J: TRBJ2-7
D: NA
CDR3: CASSQPLYEQYF
DNA: TGTGCCAGCAGCCAACCTCTCTACGAGCAGTACTTC

V: TRBV7-9
length: 13
size: many
J: TRBJ2-5
D: NA
CDR3: CASGIPDGETQYF
DNA: TGTGCCAGCGGCATCCCGGATGGAGAGACCCAGTACTTC

V: TRBV10-2
length: 12
size: many
J: TRBJ2-2
D: NA
CDR3: CASSQGNGELFF
DNA: TGCGCCAGCAGTCAGGGAAACGGGGAGCTGTTTTTT

V: TRBV12-3/TRBV12-4
length: 16
size: few
J: TRBJ2-5
D: TRBD2
CDR3: CASSLAHSGEQETQYF
DNA: TGTGCCAGCAGTTTGGCGCATAGCGGGGAGCAAGAGACCCAGTACTTC

V: TRBV6-6
length: 12
size: few
J: TRBJ2-7
D: TRBD2
CDR3: CASMGGEGEQYF
DNA: TGTGCCAGCATGGGAGGGGAAGGGGAGCAGTACTTC

V: TRBV7-2
length: 15
size: NA
J: TRBJ2-7
D: NA
CDR3: CASSFSLSLKNEQYF
DNA: TGTGCCAGCAGCTTTAGTTTGTCCTTGAAGAACGAGCAGTACTTC

V: TRBV12-3/TRBV12-4
length: 14
size: few
J: TRBJ1-5
D: NA
CDR3: CASSQYGTDQPQHF
DNA: TGTGCCAGCAGCCAATACGGGACGGACCAGCCCCAGCATTTT

V: TRBV5-8
length: 13
size: NA
J: TRBJ1-2
D: NA
CDR3: CASSLEGQAGYTF
DNA: TGTGCCAGCAGCTTGGAGGGCCAGGCTGGCTACACCTTC

V: TRBV6-1
length: 14
size: NA
J: TRBJ1-1
D: NA
CDR3: CASTNPPVYPEAFF
DNA: TGTGCCAGTACGAACCCCCCAGTCTACCCTGAAGCTTTCTTT

V: TRBV5-8
length: 14
size: few
J: TRBJ2-7
D: TRBD2
CDR3: CASSWAGGPYEQYF
DNA: TGTGCCAGCAGCTGGGCGGGAGGGCCCTACGAGCAGTACTTC

V: TRBV15
length: 14
size: many
J: TRBJ1-3
D: NA
CDR3: CATSGTGSGNTIYF
DNA: TGTGCCACCAGCGGAACAGGTTCTGGAAACACCATATATTTT

V: TRBV19
length: 18
size: NA
J: TRBJ1-6
D: NA
CDR3: CASSLRDGPYLQDSPLHF
DNA: TGTGCCAGTAGCCTCCGGGACGGACCCTACCTACAGGATTCACCCCTCCACTTT

V: TRBV7-8
length: 15
size: NA
J: TRBJ1-5
D: NA
CDR3: CASSLTAYSNQPQHF
DNA: TGTGCCAGCAGTTTAACGGCTTATAGCAATCAGCCCCAGCATTTT

V: TRBV29-1
length: 13
size: NA
J: TRBJ2-7
D: TRBD1
CDR3: CSVGRGRNYEQYF
DNA: TGCAGCGTTGGCAGGGGGCGGAACTACGAGCAGTACTTC

V: TRBV7-3
length: 16
size: NA
J: TRBJ1-5
D: TRBD1
CDR3: CASSRGQEYSNQPQHF
DNA: TGTGCCAGCAGCCGAGGACAGGAATATAGCAATCAGCCCCAGCATTTT

V: TRBV2
length: 13
size: NA
J: TRBJ2-7
D: NA
CDR3: CASSGAPTYEQYF
DNA: TGTGCCAGCAGTGGGGCCCCGACCTACGAGCAGTACTTC

V: TRBV19
length: 17
size: NA
J: TRBJ1-5
D: NA
CDR3: CASSISILGGVNQPQHF
DNA: TGTGCCAGTAGTATCTCGATCCTTGGGGGAGTCAATCAGCCCCAGCATTTT

V: TRBV24-1
length: 13
size: NA
J: TRBJ1-2
D: TRBD1
CDR3: CATSLGTGNGYTF
DNA: TGTGCCACCAGTTTGGGGACAGGGAATGGCTACACCTTC

V: TRBV28
length: 15
size: once
J: TRBJ2-7
D: NA
CDR3: CASSLLTVTSYEQYF
DNA: TGTGCCAGCAGTTTATTGACAGTGACCTCCTACGAGCAGTACTTC

V: TRBV25-1
length: 13
size: many
J: TRBJ1-5
D: NA
CDR3: CASSARGNQPQHF
DNA: TGTGCCAGCAGTGCACGGGGTAATCAGCCCCAGCATTTT

V: TRBV7-2
length: 14
size: many
J: TRBJ1-1
D: NA
CDR3: CASSVWGSSTEAFF
DNA: TGTGCCAGCAGTGTCTGGGGGTCGAGTACTGAAGCTTTCTTT

V: TRBV9
length: 14
size: few
J: TRBJ1-2
D: NA
CDR3: CASSPQTEYYGYTF
DNA: TGTGCCAGCAGCCCTCAGACGGAGTACTATGGCTACACCTTC

V: TRBV4-1
length: 14
size: NA
J: TRBJ2-7
D: NA
CDR3: CASSQTSPEYEQYF
DNA: TGCGCCAGCAGCCAGACTTCCCCAGAATACGAGCAGTACTTC

V: TRBV20-1
length: 10
size: few
J: TRBJ1-1
D: NA
CDR3: CSASPYEAFF
DNA: TGCAGTGCTAGTCCATACGAAGCTTTCTTT

V: TRBV7-9
length: 12
size: NA
J: TRBJ2-2
D: NA
CDR3: CASSFGFGELFF
DNA: TGTGCCAGCAGCTTCGGTTTCGGGGAGCTGTTTTTT

V: TRBV11-2
length: 13
size: many
J: TRBJ1-2
D: NA
CDR3: CASSQGLTYGYTF
DNA: TGTGCCAGCAGCCAGGGACTAACCTATGGCTACACCTTC

V: TRBV6-5
length: 15
size: NA
J: TRBJ1-1
D: NA
CDR3: CASSYSNGGWTEAFF
DNA: TGTGCCAGCAGTTACTCGAATGGGGGTTGGACTGAAGCTTTCTTT

V: TRBV6-6
length: 13
size: few
J: TRBJ1-1
D: NA
CDR3: CASKLDGYTEAFF
DNA: TGTGCCAGCAAACTAGACGGGTACACTGAAGCTTTCTTT